The clone carrying this TCR beta chain was recorded a few times. Its specificity is unknown. The sample is drawn from a study of human T cells and chemical hapten exposure. Findings of the study overall: Expanded TCRs made up significantly more big CDR3 similarity clusters than controls did. After DPC sensitization, TCRs above 1 in 1000 frequency showed no change.

The time point is: pre-sensitization, week 0. Treatment in this sample: therapeutic diphenylcyclopropenone sensitization with weekly scalp DPC. Those who donated were patients with alopecia, 18 to 70 years of age, and suitable for DPC. TCRdb re-analysed the RACE reads in MiXCR, keeping a single row per CDR3 protein. This sample has 380,000 or so distinct CDR3 sequences, with approximately 5% found just once. The sequence was obtained from a woman aged 18-29 years with alopecia areata. Some clones in this sample may be carry-over from other donors' samples. Source: whole blood, taken in connection with sensitization to the hapten diphenylcyclopropenone (DPC).

The CDR3 region has the DNA TGTGCCAGCAGCTCCCAGAGTCAGCCCCAGCATTTT. It is translated as CASSSQSQPQHF. This sequence joins TRBV7-9 and TRBJ1-5; no firm D call. The CDR3 is 12 amino acids. V gave up 4 bases and J gave up 6 bases, with 7 bases separating them. From germline, CDR1 is SEHNR and CDR2 FQNEAQ (reference sequence).